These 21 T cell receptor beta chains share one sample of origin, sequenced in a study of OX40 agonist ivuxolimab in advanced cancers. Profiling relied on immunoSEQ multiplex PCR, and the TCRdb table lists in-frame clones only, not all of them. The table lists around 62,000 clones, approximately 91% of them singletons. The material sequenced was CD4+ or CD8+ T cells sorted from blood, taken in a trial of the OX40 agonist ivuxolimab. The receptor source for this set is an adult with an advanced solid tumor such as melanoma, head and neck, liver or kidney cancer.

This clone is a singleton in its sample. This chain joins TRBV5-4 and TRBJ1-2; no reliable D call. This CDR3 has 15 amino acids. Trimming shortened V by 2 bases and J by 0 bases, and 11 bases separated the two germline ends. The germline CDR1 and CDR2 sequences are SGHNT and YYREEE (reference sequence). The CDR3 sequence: CASSFLGRANYGYTF. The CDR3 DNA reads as TGTGCCAGCAGCTTTTTGGGAAGAGCTAACTATGGCTACACCTTC.

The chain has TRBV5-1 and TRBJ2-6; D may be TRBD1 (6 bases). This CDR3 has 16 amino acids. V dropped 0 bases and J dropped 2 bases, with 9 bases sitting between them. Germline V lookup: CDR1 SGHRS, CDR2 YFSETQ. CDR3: CASSLVGGAGANVLTF. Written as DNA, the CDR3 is TGCGCCAGCAGCTTGGTAGGGGGAGCTGGGGCCAACGTCCTGACTTTC.

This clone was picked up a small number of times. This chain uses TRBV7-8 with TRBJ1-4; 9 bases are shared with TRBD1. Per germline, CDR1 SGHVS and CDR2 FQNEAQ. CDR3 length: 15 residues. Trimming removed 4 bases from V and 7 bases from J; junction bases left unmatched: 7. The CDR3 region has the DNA TGTGCCAGCAGCTCGACAGGGGGAAACGTTGAAAAACTGTTTTTT. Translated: CASSSTGGNVEKLFF.

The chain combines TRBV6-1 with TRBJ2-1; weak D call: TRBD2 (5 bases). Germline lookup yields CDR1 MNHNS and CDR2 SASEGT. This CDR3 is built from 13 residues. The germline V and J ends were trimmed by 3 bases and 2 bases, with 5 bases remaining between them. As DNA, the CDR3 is TGTGCCAGCAGTGACGGGGCCTACAATGAGCAGTTCTTC. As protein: CASSDGAYNEQFF.

The CDR3 loop is CASSLETYSNQPQHF. The CDR3 DNA sequence: TGTGCCAGCAGCTTAGAAACTTATAGCAATCAGCCCCAGCATTTT. The rearrangement joins TRBV7-2 to TRBJ1-5; D is unresolved. In germline, CDR1 is SGHTA, CDR2 FQGNSA. The CDR3 has 15 amino acids. With 1 base removed from V and 0 bases from J, the gap between germline ends came to 7 bases.

The CDR3 nucleotides read TGTGCCAGCAGCGTAGCGCAGGGAGGATACGAGCAGTACTTC. This encodes CASSVAQGGYEQYF. The chain uses TRBV9 and TRBJ2-7; TRBD2 might be the D (6 bases). CDR1 is SGDLS and CDR2 is YYNGEE in the germline V gene. The CDR3 is 14 amino acids. The germline V and J ends were trimmed by 0 bases and 4 bases, with 11 bases remaining between them.

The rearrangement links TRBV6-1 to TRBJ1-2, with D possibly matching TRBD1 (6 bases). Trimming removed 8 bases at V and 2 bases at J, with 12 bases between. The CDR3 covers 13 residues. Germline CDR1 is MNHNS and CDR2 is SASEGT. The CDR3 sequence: CASSRTANYGYTF. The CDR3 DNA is TGTGCCAGCTCCCGGACAGCAAACTATGGCTACACCTTC.

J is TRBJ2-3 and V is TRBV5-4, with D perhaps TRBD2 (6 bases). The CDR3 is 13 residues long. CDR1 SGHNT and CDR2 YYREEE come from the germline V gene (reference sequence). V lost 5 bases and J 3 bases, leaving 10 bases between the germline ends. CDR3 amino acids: CASRRDLTDTQYF. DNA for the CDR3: TGTGCCAGCAGGCGGGACTTAACAGATACGCAGTATTTT.

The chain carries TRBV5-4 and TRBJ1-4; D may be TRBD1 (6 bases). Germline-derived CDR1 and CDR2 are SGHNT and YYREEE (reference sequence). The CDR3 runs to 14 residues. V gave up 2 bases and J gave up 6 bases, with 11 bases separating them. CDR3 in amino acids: CASSFQGRDEKLFF. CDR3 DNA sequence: TGTGCCAGCAGCTTTCAGGGGAGGGATGAAAAACTGTTTTTT.

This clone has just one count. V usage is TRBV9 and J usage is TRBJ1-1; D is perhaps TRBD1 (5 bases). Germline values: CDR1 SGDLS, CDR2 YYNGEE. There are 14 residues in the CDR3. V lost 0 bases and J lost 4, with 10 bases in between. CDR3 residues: CASSVATGGTEAFF. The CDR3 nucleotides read TGTGCCAGCAGCGTAGCGACGGGGGGCACTGAAGCTTTCTTT. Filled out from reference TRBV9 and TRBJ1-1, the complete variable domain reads DSGVTQTPKHLITATGQRVTLRCSPRSGDLSVYWYQQSLDQGLQFLIQYYNGEERAKGNILERFSAQQFPDLHSELNLSSLELGDSALYFCASSVATGGTEAFFGQGTRLTVV.

The CDR3 is CASSKVGVYEQYF. CDR3 coding DNA: TGTGCCAGCAGCAAAGTTGGAGTCTACGAGCAGTACTTC. The chain links TRBV21-1 to TRBJ2-7; the table assigns TRBD2, which was not confirmed against the DNA. TRBV21-1 is annotated as a pseudogene. This CDR3 spans 13 amino acids.

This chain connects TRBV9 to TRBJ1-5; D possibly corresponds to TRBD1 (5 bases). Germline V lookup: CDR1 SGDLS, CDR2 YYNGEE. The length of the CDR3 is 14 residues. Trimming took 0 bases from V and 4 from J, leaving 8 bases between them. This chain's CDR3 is CASSVAGRNQPQHF. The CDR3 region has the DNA TGTGCCAGCAGCGTAGCGGGGCGGAATCAGCCCCAGCATTTT.

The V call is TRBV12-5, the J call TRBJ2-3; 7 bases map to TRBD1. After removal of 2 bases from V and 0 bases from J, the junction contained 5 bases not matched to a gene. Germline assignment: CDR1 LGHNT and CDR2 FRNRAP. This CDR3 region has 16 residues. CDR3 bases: TGTGCTAGTGGTTTGAGAGGGACAGTTAGCACAGATACGCAGTATTTT. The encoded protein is CASGLRGTVSTDTQYF.

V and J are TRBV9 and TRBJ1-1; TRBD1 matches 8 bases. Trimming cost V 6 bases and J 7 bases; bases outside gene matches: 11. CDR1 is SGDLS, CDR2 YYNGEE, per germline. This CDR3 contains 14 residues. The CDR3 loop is CASTTFDRGGEAFF. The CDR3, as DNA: TGTGCCAGCACAACGTTTGACAGGGGCGGTGAAGCTTTCTTT.

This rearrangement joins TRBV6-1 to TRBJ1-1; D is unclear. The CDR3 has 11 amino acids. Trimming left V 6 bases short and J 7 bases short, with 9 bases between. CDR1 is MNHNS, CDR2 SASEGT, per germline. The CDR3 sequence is CASRDGSEAFF. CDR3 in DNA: TGTGCCAGCAGGGATGGCAGTGAAGCTTTCTTT.

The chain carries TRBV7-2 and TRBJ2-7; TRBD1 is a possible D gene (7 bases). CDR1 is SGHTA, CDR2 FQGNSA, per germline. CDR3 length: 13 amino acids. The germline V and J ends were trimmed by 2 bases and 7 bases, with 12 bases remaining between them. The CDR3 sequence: CASSLSPGGEQYF. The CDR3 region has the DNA TGTGCCAGCAGCTTATCGCCAGGGGGGGAGCAGTACTTC.

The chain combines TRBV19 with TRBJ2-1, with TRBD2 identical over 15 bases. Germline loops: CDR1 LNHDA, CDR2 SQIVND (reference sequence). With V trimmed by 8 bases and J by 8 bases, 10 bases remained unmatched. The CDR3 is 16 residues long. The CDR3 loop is CASLPGRTSGRDEQFF. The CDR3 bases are TGTGCCAGTCTCCCAGGGCGGACTAGCGGGAGGGATGAGCAGTTCTTC.

The CDR3 loop is CASSDVGPQHF. CDR3 nucleotides: TGTGCCAGTAGTGACGTAGGGCCCCAGCATTTT. The chain combines TRBV19 with TRBJ1-5; no firm D call. Deletions cut 5 bases from V and 9 bases from J, with 8 bases between. CDR3 length: 11 residues. Germline CDR1 is LNHDA and CDR2 is SQIVND (reference sequence).

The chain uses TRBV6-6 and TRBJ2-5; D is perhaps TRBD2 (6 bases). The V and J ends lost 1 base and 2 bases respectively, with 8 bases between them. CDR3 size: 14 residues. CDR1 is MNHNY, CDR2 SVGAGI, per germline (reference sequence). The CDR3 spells CASSYFSGQETQYF. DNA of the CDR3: TGTGCCAGCAGTTACTTTAGCGGACAAGAGACCCAGTACTTC.

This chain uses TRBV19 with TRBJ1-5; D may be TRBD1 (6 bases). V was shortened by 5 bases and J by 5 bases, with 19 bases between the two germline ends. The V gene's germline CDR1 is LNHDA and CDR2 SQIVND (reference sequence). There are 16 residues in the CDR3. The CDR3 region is CASSSLRDKSYQPQHF. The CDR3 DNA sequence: TGTGCCAGTAGTTCCTTAAGGGACAAATCCTATCAGCCCCAGCATTTT.

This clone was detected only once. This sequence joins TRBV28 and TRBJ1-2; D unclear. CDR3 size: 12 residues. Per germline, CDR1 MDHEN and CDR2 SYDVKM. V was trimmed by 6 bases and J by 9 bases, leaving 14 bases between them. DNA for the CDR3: TGTGCCAGCAGGGATCGCACGCACAGCTACACCTTC. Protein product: CASRDRTHSYTF.